A selection of T cell receptor beta chains follows, all from one sample in a study of OX40 agonist ivuxolimab in advanced cancers. Profiled with immunoSEQ multiplex PCR; TCRdb holds only in-frame clones, not every one. The data show tens of thousands of clones, with 65% to 85% seen just once and less than 0.85% held by the top ten. The specimen was CD4+ or CD8+ T cells sorted from blood, collected in a trial of the OX40 agonist ivuxolimab. The source is an adult with an advanced solid tumor such as melanoma, head and neck, liver or kidney cancer. The CDR3 runs from the conserved cysteine through the conserved F or W. A D gene is named only where the DNA matches it firmly. Expanded clones are given a class, and other clones once, few, many or no size at all.

abundance: .
v_gene: TRBV19
d_gene: .
j_gene: TRBJ2-7
CDR3nt: TGTGCCAGTAGTCCTAGGACGTCTACCTACGAGCAGTACTTC
CDR3aa: CASSPRTSTYEQYF

abundance: few
v_gene: TRBV19
d_gene: .
j_gene: TRBJ1-1
CDR3nt: TGTGCCAGTAGTATCCAGGGCAGGACTGACACTGAAGCTTTCTTT
CDR3aa: CASSIQGRTDTEAFF

abundance: .
v_gene: TRBV30
d_gene: .
j_gene: TRBJ1-4
CDR3nt: TGTGCCTGGACCCCGGTAAGGGATGAAAAACTGTTTTTT
CDR3aa: CAWTPVRDEKLFF

abundance: .
v_gene: TRBV25-1
d_gene: .
j_gene: TRBJ2-5
CDR3nt: TGTGCCAGCAGTGAACCGGGACTCCGGGAGACCCAGTACTTC
CDR3aa: CASSEPGLRETQYF

abundance: once
v_gene: TRBV11-2
d_gene: TRBD1
j_gene: TRBJ2-7
CDR3nt: TGTGCCAGCAGCTCCCTTGGGGGACAGTCCTCCTACGAGCAGTACTTC
CDR3aa: CASSSLGGQSSYEQYF

abundance: .
v_gene: TRBV5-1
d_gene: .
j_gene: TRBJ1-4
CDR3nt: TGCGCCAGCAGCCCTTCGGCTAGGGAAAAACTGTTTTTT
CDR3aa: CASSPSAREKLFF

abundance: .
v_gene: TRBV2
d_gene: .
j_gene: TRBJ2-7
CDR3nt: TGTGCCAGCATGGGACCGGGCTCCTACGAGCAGTACTTC
CDR3aa: CASMGPGSYEQYF

abundance: .
v_gene: TRBV19
d_gene: TRBD1
j_gene: TRBJ1-5
CDR3nt: TGTGCCAGTACGACAGGGAGGGATCAGCCCCAGCATTTT
CDR3aa: CASTTGRDQPQHF

abundance: .
v_gene: TRBV7-9
d_gene: .
j_gene: TRBJ2-3
CDR3nt: TGTGCCAGCAGCCGCTGGGGGCTAGCGAGGATCACAGATACGCAGTATTTT
CDR3aa: CASSRWGLARITDTQYF

abundance: .
v_gene: TRBV28
d_gene: .
j_gene: TRBJ1-5
CDR3nt: TGTGCCAGCAGTCAACAGGGAGACAATCAGCCCCAGCATTTT
CDR3aa: CASSQQGDNQPQHF

abundance: .
v_gene: TRBV5-5
d_gene: TRBD1
j_gene: TRBJ1-5
CDR3nt: TGTGCCAGCAGCCGGGACAGGTTCGAGCGGCCCCAGCATTTT
CDR3aa: CASSRDRFERPQHF

abundance: few
v_gene: TRBV7-6
d_gene: TRBD2
j_gene: TRBJ2-4
CDR3nt: TGTGCCAGCAGCTTAGAGACTAGCGGGTTCTTTGGAGCCAAAAACATTCAGTACTTC
CDR3aa: CASSLETSGFFGAKNIQYF

abundance: .
v_gene: TRBV28
d_gene: TRBD1
j_gene: TRBJ2-2
CDR3nt: TGTGCCAGCAGTTTCCCCGGGACAGGGGTAGGAGGGGAGCTGTTTTTT
CDR3aa: CASSFPGTGVGGELFF

abundance: .
v_gene: TRBV10-2
d_gene: TRBD1
j_gene: TRBJ2-1
CDR3nt: TGCGCCAGCGGAAGGATGAGGGGGCTACAAGTGAATGAGCAGTTCTTC
CDR3aa: CASGRMRGLQVNEQFF

abundance: .
v_gene: TRBV7-9
d_gene: .
j_gene: TRBJ1-3
CDR3nt: TGTGCCAGCAGCTTGGGGAGCGGAAACACCATATATTTT
CDR3aa: CASSLGSGNTIYF

abundance: .
v_gene: TRBV19
d_gene: .
j_gene: TRBJ1-6
CDR3nt: TGTGCCAGTAGTTTATTGACGGGGAGCTCCTATAATTCACCCCTCCACTTT
CDR3aa: CASSLLTGSSYNSPLHF

abundance: .
v_gene: TRBV19
d_gene: TRBD2
j_gene: TRBJ2-2
CDR3nt: TGTGCCAGTAGCCCCGGGACTAGCGGGGGGAGTTTGCGAGCGAACACCGGGGAGCTGTTTTTT
CDR3aa: CASSPGTSGGSLRANTGELFF

abundance: .
v_gene: TRBV12-5
d_gene: TRBD2
j_gene: TRBJ2-2
CDR3nt: TGTGCTAGTGGTCGCTACCACCTAGCGGGGGGAAACCTCATGGAGCTGTTTTTT
CDR3aa: CASGRYHLAGGNLMELFF

abundance: .
v_gene: TRBV7-7
d_gene: TRBD2
j_gene: TRBJ2-1
CDR3nt: TGTGCCAGCAGCTTAGTCGGGGGGGCCGGGGAGCAGTTCTTC
CDR3aa: CASSLVGGAGEQFF

abundance: .
v_gene: TRBV18
d_gene: .
j_gene: TRBJ1-2
CDR3nt: TGTGCCAGCTCACCGGGGGACTATGGCTACACCTTC
CDR3aa: CASSPGDYGYTF

abundance: .
v_gene: TRBV29-1
d_gene: TRBD1
j_gene: TRBJ1-2
CDR3nt: TGCAGCGCGAGAGGGGACAGGGAGACGAATGGCTACACCTTC
CDR3aa: CSARGDRETNGYTF

abundance: .
v_gene: TRBV18
d_gene: .
j_gene: TRBJ1-1
CDR3nt: TGTGCCAGCTCACCACCCGGAGGGGGGAACACTGAAGCTTTCTTT
CDR3aa: CASSPPGGGNTEAFF

abundance: .
v_gene: TRBV19
d_gene: .
j_gene: TRBJ2-1
CDR3nt: TGTGCCAGTAGTATAGATTCCGGCCTCGATTGGTCCTACAATGAGCAGTTCTTC
CDR3aa: CASSIDSGLDWSYNEQFF

abundance: .
v_gene: TRBV7-3
d_gene: .
j_gene: TRBJ2-2
CDR3nt: TGTGCCAGCAGCTTAGGGCCCGCGAACACCGGGGAGCTGTTTTTT
CDR3aa: CASSLGPANTGELFF

abundance: .
v_gene: TRBV19
d_gene: .
j_gene: TRBJ1-1
CDR3nt: TGTGCCAGTAGGACGGACGATTATATGAACACTGAAGCTTTCTTT
CDR3aa: CASRTDDYMNTEAFF

abundance: few
v_gene: TRBV6-4
d_gene: .
j_gene: TRBJ1-1
CDR3nt: TGTGCCAGCAGAGACGGGGACATGAACACTGAAGCTTTCTTT
CDR3aa: CASRDGDMNTEAFF

abundance: .
v_gene: TRBV5-6
d_gene: TRBD1
j_gene: TRBJ1-2
CDR3nt: TGTGCCAGCACCCTAAGGGACAGCTATGGCTACACCTTC
CDR3aa: CASTLRDSYGYTF

abundance: .
v_gene: TRBV5-8
d_gene: .
j_gene: TRBJ2-5
CDR3nt: TGTGCCAGCAGCTTCCAGCGCCAAGAGACCCAGTACTTC
CDR3aa: CASSFQRQETQYF

abundance: .
v_gene: TRBV28
d_gene: .
j_gene: TRBJ2-7
CDR3nt: TGTGCCAGCAGTTTAACCCTTAGGTACTACGAGCAGTACTTC
CDR3aa: CASSLTLRYYEQYF

abundance: once
v_gene: TRBV29-1
d_gene: .
j_gene: TRBJ2-5
CDR3nt: TGCAGCGTTCGATCAGACCAAGAGACCCAGTACTTC
CDR3aa: CSVRSDQETQYF

abundance: .
v_gene: TRBV11-2
d_gene: .
j_gene: TRBJ2-7
CDR3nt: TGTGCCAGCAGCTCGGCGGGCAGCCCCTACGAGCAGTACTTC
CDR3aa: CASSSAGSPYEQYF